This T cell receptor (beta chain) came from a study of identical twins. This CDR3 spans 12 amino acids. Trimming left V 0 bases short and J 0 bases short, with 0 bases between. Germline V gene sequence: CDR1 SGHDT, CDR2 YYEEEE. TCRdb itself ran the 5' RACE reads through MiXCR, one entry per CDR3 protein. The sample carries around 220,000 distinct CDR3 sequences, 8% to 11% recorded once. This clonotype occurred many times. Sequencing input: memory T cells sorted from blood. The origin of this receptor is a man aged 45-65 years in good health. The chain employs TRBV5-6 and TRBJ2-5; the D is unclear. CDR3 in DNA: TGTGCCAGCAGCTTGGACCAAGAGACCCAGTACTTC. It codes for CASSLDQETQYF.